This T cell receptor beta chain was found in a study of cytomegalovirus exposure and HLA in healthy donors. Study-level results: Cytomegalovirus-associated status was assigned to fewer than 200 TCR beta chains. Further analysis, carried out later, found HLA-associated TCR beta chains more clonally expanded than equally common other chains.

Points on this clone: Its specificity is unknown.

Germline values: CDR1 MNHNS, CDR2 SASEGT. Trimming removed 4 bases at V and 4 bases at J, with 14 bases between. This CDR3 comprises 15 residues. The PCR employed 60 Vbeta primers together with 13 Jbeta primers. Libraries were prepared by immunoSEQ multiplex PCR; TCRdb keeps only in-frame clonotypes and omits some of them. The table has 55,000 to 80,000 clones, about four fifths seen once. The V and J genes are TRBV6-1 and TRBJ2-1; D is unclear. Sample: PBMCs. The TCR originated in a woman aged 25 to 39 in good health and CMV-seronegative. The CDR3 coding sequence is TGTGCCAGCAGTGTAACGTCGGGTTATTACAATGAGCAGTTCTTC. Residues: CASSVTSGYYNEQFF.